This TCR beta chain derives from a study of Ad26.COV2.S vaccination and SARS-CoV-2 variants. This sample's treatment: around 19 received Ad26.COV2.S at low or high dose, single or two shots; several received placebo; per-sample allocation not given. Sampling was done on day 63 after the first vaccine or placebo injection. Germline V lookup: CDR1 GTSNPN, CDR2 SVGIG (reference sequence). This CDR3 contains 13 residues. The J segment lost 4 bases and the V segment lost 4 bases, leaving 4 bases of the junction unmatched. Sequenced by immunoSEQ multiplex PCR; TCRdb stores in-frame clones only, minus some. The sample includes about 430,000 clones, approximately 90% seen only once; the top ten take more than 10%.

The sample in question was peripheral blood, obtained in a trial of Ad26.COV2.S vaccine versus placebo. This sequence originates from a person between 18 and 65 years old who received the Ad26.COV2.S COVID-19 vaccine or a placebo. This chain joins TRBV30 and TRBJ2-7; TRBD2 agrees at 10 bases. The chain's CDR3 is CAWKREGQYEQYF. Here the CDR3 DNA reads TGTGCCTGGAAGCGGGAGGGCCAGTACGAGCAGTACTTC.